The 22 T cell receptor beta chains below all came from one sample that was sequenced in a study of cytomegalovirus exposure and HLA in healthy donors. In the PCR, 60 Vbeta and 13 Jbeta primers were used. Method: immunoSEQ multiplex PCR; TCRdb's copy keeps in-frame clones and lacks some. This table holds approximately 190,000 clones, 75% to 80% found once. Sequenced: PBMCs. These receptors originate from a woman aged 25 to 39 in good health and CMV-seropositive.

This chain links TRBV11-1 with TRBJ2-3; D may be TRBD1 (6 bases). The CDR3 sequence is 13 residues long. The ends were cut back, 1 base at V and 11 bases at J, with 13 bases in the middle. In germline, CDR1 is SGHAT, CDR2 FQDESV (reference sequence). The CDR3 spells CASSLEVRGGQYF. As DNA, the CDR3 is TGTGCCAGCAGCTTAGAGGTCCGAGGGGGGCAGTATTTT.

V usage is TRBV19 and J usage is TRBJ1-5, with D hard to call. CDR1 and CDR2 from the germline V gene are LNHDA and SQIVND (reference sequence). V lost 3 bases and J lost 1, with 10 bases in between. The CDR3 contains 15 residues. CDR3 residues: CASSIRPLSNQPQHF. The CDR3 DNA reads as TGTGCCAGTAGTATCAGGCCCCTCAGCAATCAGCCCCAGCATTTT.

The gene calls are TRBV7-3 and TRBJ1-4; TRBD1 matches 9 bases. CDR1 SGHTA and CDR2 FQGTGA come from the germline V gene. The CDR3 has 15 residues. The J segment lost 6 bases and the V segment lost 5 bases, leaving 7 bases of the junction unmatched. CDR3 residues: CASSPTGTGHEKLFF. CDR3 nucleotide sequence: TGTGCCAGCAGCCCGACCGGGACAGGGCATGAAAAACTGTTTTTT.

This clone appeared a few times. The rearrangement joins TRBV5-4 to TRBJ2-7, with 8 bases aligning to TRBD1. The germline V gene encodes CDR1 SGHNT and CDR2 YYREEE (reference sequence). This CDR3 is built from 13 residues. V shed 3 bases, J shed 5 bases, and the junction held 4 bases outside the gene matches. CDR3 protein: CASSWTGNNEQYF. In nucleotides, the CDR3 is TGTGCCAGCAGCTGGACAGGGAACAACGAGCAGTACTTC.

The genes are TRBV6-6 and TRBJ2-3, with TRBD1 matching 8 bases. The J segment lost 5 bases and the V segment lost 6 bases, leaving 13 bases of the junction unmatched. The germline V gene encodes CDR1 MNHNY and CDR2 SVGAGI (reference sequence). This CDR3 has 16 residues. For the CDR3, the DNA is TGTGCCAGCAGAGGAGACAGGGGTCTCCGTAAAGATACGCAGTATTTT. Amino acid sequence: CASRGDRGLRKDTQYF.

The chain is built from TRBV28 and TRBJ2-7; possibly TRBD1 for D (6 bases). The ends were cut back, 2 bases at V and 3 bases at J, with 20 bases in the middle. Germline V gene data show CDR1 as MDHEN and CDR2 as SYDVKM. The CDR3 covers 17 residues. The DNA for the CDR3 is TGTGCCAGCAGTTTAGCCGGTGGACAGCCCTCATACTACGAGCAGTACTTC. It yields the protein CASSLAGGQPSYYEQYF.

The rearrangement uses TRBV15 and TRBJ2-7, with D tentatively TRBD1 (5 bases). The germline CDR1 and CDR2 sequences are LNHNV and YYDKDF (reference sequence). The CDR3 extends over 15 amino acids. With 2 bases removed from V and 0 bases from J, the gap between germline ends came to 11 bases. The CDR3 loop reads CATSRTRTPSYEQYF. The CDR3 nucleotides are TGTGCCACCAGCAGAACTCGGACACCCTCCTACGAGCAGTACTTC.

The gene calls are TRBV2 and TRBJ1-1, with TRBD1 as a possible D gene (6 bases). The CDR3 runs to 17 residues. Germline V lookup: CDR1 SNHLY, CDR2 FYNNEI. The ends were cut back, 3 bases at V and 4 bases at J, with 21 bases in the middle. In DNA form, the CDR3 reads TGTGCCAGCAGTGACCTAATACTGGGGGCGGCGCGCACTGAAGCTTTCTTT. It is translated as CASSDLILGAARTEAFF.

V and J are TRBV19 and TRBJ2-7; the D gene is possibly TRBD1 (5 bases). This CDR3 comprises 14 residues. Germline V lookup: CDR1 LNHDA, CDR2 SQIVND (reference sequence). V lost 0 bases and J 1 base, leaving 7 bases between the germline ends. As DNA, the CDR3 is TGTGCCAGTAGTATAGACGACAGATCCTACGAGCAGTACTTC. This encodes CASSIDDRSYEQYF.

The rearrangement links TRBV27 to TRBJ2-5, with 7 bases matching TRBD1. The CDR3 length is 14 residues. Trimming took 4 bases from V and 5 from J; bases not matched to a gene: 7. Per the germline V gene, CDR1 is MNHEY and CDR2 is SMNVEV (reference sequence). The CDR3 here is CASSSWDSRETQYF. CDR3 bases: TGTGCCAGCAGTTCTTGGGACAGCCGGGAGACCCAGTACTTC.

In nucleotides, the CDR3 is TGTGCCAGCAGCCGGACTAGCGGGGCTTTCTACGAGCAGTACTTC. Translation gives CASSRTSGAFYEQYF. The chain combines TRBV5-6 with TRBJ2-7; 12 bases agree with TRBD2. The CDR3 is made up of 15 amino acids. Germline V lookup: CDR1 SGHDT, CDR2 YYEEEE. J was trimmed by 3 bases and V by 4 bases; bases with no gene match: 5.

This sequence joins TRBV5-1 and TRBJ2-7, with TRBD1 matching 12 bases. Germline assignment: CDR1 SGHRS and CDR2 YFSETQ. J was trimmed by 5 bases and V by 4 bases; bases with no gene match: 7. This CDR3 has 15 amino acids. The CDR3: CASSPGGTGGHEQYF. CDR3 nucleotides: TGCGCCAGCAGCCCTGGTGGGACAGGGGGCCACGAGCAGTACTTC.

The V call is TRBV11-2, the J call TRBJ2-1; TRBD2 aligns across 13 bases. Germline V gene sequence: CDR1 SGHAT, CDR2 FQNNGV. J lost 10 bases, V lost 5 bases, and 8 bases had no gene match. CDR3 length equals 15 residues. CDR3: CASSVTGLAGPEQFF. The CDR3, as DNA: TGTGCCAGCAGCGTAACGGGACTAGCGGGACCAGAGCAGTTCTTC.

V is TRBV25-1 and J is TRBJ2-7; D unclear. The ends were cut back, 6 bases at V and 6 bases at J, with 9 bases in the middle. The CDR3 consists of 11 residues. Germline CDR1 is MGHDK and CDR2 is SYGVNS. CDR3 region: CASSRVGEQYF. The CDR3, as DNA: TGTGCCAGCAGCCGGGTCGGCGAGCAGTACTTC.

V gene TRBV18 combines with J gene TRBJ2-3; D gene ambiguous. The length of the CDR3 is 13 residues. Trimming left V 5 bases short and J 2 bases short, with 8 bases between. Germline CDR1 and CDR2: KGHSH and LQKENI. The CDR3 bases are TGTGCCAGCTCAGGCCTCACCACAGATACGCAGTATTTT. Protein sequence: CASSGLTTDTQYF.

Details on this clone: The same CDR3 is also encoded by other DNA sequences in this sample. J is TRBJ1-1 and V is TRBV5-1, with 10 positions matching TRBD1. V shed 3 bases and J 1 base; nucleotides not matched to a gene: 0. Germline CDR1 is SGHRS and CDR2 is YFSETQ. The CDR3 sequence is 14 residues long. CDR3 nucleotide sequence: TGCGCCAGCAGCTGGACAGGGGGGAACACTGAAGCTTTCTTT. The encoded protein is CASSWTGGNTEAFF.

This CDR3 reads CASRRSTGNSYEQYF. CDR3 DNA: TGTGCCAGCAGGAGGAGCACAGGGAACTCCTACGAGCAGTACTTC. The chain employs TRBV5-5 and TRBJ2-7, with D possibly matching TRBD1 (6 bases). In germline, CDR1 is SGHKS, CDR2 YYEKEE (reference sequence). This CDR3 contains 15 residues. V lost 5 bases and J lost 0, with 15 bases in between.

The chain has TRBV10-3 and TRBJ2-3, with D possibly being TRBD1 (6 bases). The germline V and J ends were trimmed by 6 bases and 2 bases, with 15 bases remaining between them. This CDR3 has 15 amino acids. Germline V gene data show CDR1 as ENHRY and CDR2 as SYGVKD. The CDR3 DNA is TGTGCCATCAGGGGTGGTCAGGGGTTCACAGATACGCAGTATTTT. Protein product: CAIRGGQGFTDTQYF.

The genes are TRBV9 and TRBJ2-1, with a tentative D call TRBD2 (5 bases). CDR1 is SGDLS and CDR2 is YYNGEE in the germline V gene. The CDR3 runs to 16 residues. V lost 1 base to trimming and J lost 0 bases, with 11 bases between them. The chain's CDR3 is CASSVQLETSYNEQFF. The CDR3 bases are TGTGCCAGCAGCGTACAACTAGAGACCTCCTACAATGAGCAGTTCTTC.

CDR3 sequence: CASSFNSETQYF. The CDR3 DNA follows: TGTGCCAGCAGCTTTAATTCAGAGACCCAGTACTTC. The chain recombines TRBV7-9 with TRBJ2-5; no definite D call. Trimming pared 3 bases from V and 4 bases from J, leaving 6 bases between. Germline loops: CDR1 SEHNR, CDR2 FQNEAQ (reference sequence). The CDR3 runs 12 residues. The full variable domain, its missing parts supplied by reference TRBV7-9 and TRBJ2-5, is DTGVSQNPRHKITKRGQNVTFRCDPISEHNRLYWYRQTLGQGPEFLTYFQNEAQLEKSRLLSDRFSAERPKGSFSTLEIQRTEQGDSAMYLCASSFNSETQYFGPGTRLLVL.

V is TRBV28 and J is TRBJ2-4; a weak D match, TRBD1 (8 bases). Trimming pared 6 bases from V and 8 bases from J, leaving 17 bases between. Germline assignment: CDR1 MDHEN and CDR2 SYDVKM. The CDR3 covers 14 residues. DNA for the CDR3: TGTGCCAGCAGACGGACAGGGAGGGTGGACATTCAGTACTTC. It encodes CASRRTGRVDIQYF.

This chain joins TRBV7-9 and TRBJ1-4; 7 positions match TRBD1. Germline-derived CDR1 and CDR2 are SEHNR and FQNEAQ (reference sequence). V gave up 0 bases and J gave up 7 bases; unmatched junction bases: 5. The CDR3 covers 15 residues. DNA of the CDR3: TGTGCCAGCAGCTTAGCCCAGGGGGACGGTGAAAAACTGTTTTTT. Its translation: CASSLAQGDGEKLFF.